This T cell receptor beta chain was retrieved from a study of T cells in localized non-small cell lung cancer. Regarding the study as a whole: Appearing in adjacent lung were a median roughly 57 of the top 100 tumor clones. One tumor region alone was sequenced, and heterogeneity therefore remains possible. The study linked higher blood T cell density to longer overall survival.

Regarding this clone: Its target is unknown.

TCRdb's table, derived via immunoSEQ multiplex PCR, lists solely in-frame clones and lacks some. Of around 140,000 clones listed, around 92% are singletons. Deletions cut 0 bases from V and 10 bases from J, with 7 bases between. The CDR3 is 11 amino acids. Germline CDR1 is DFQATT and CDR2 is SNEGSKA (reference sequence). The J gene is TRBJ1-5, the V gene TRBV20-1; D remains ambiguous. The sample was peripheral blood, taken before any cancer treatment. The source is a female donor of 60 years or more with stage I lung adenocarcinoma. The DNA for the CDR3 is TGCAGTGCTAGAGATGTCCAACCCCAGCATTTT. Translated: CSARDVQPQHF.